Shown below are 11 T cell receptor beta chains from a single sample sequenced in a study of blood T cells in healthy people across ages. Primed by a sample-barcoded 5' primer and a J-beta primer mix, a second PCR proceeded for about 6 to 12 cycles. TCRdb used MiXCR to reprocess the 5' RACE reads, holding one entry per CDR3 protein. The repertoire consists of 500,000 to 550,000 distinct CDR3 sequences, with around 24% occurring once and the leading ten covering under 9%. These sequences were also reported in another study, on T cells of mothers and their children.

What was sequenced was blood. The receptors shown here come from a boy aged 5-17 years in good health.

The CDR3 here is CASSPYRGIGKNIQYF. CDR3 DNA: TGTGCCAGCAGCCCCTATAGGGGGATAGGCAAAAACATTCAGTACTTC. The rearrangement joins TRBV3-1 to TRBJ2-4, with a possible D match to TRBD1 (6 bases). Germline values: CDR1 LGHDT, CDR2 YNNKEL (reference sequence). The V gene lost 4 bases and the J gene lost 3 bases, with 16 bases spanning the gap. The CDR3 runs 16 residues.

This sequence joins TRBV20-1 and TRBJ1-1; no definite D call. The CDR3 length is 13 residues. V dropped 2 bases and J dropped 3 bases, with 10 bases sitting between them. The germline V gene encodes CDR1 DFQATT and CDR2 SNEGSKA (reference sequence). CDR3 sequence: CSARIPDHTEAFF. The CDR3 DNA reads TGCAGTGCTAGAATCCCGGACCACACTGAAGCTTTCTTT.

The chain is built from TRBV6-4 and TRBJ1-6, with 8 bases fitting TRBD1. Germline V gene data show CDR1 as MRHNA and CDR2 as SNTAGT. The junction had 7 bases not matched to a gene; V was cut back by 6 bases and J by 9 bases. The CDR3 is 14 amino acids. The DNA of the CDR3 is TGTGCCAGCAGATCGACAGGGGAGACTTCACCCCTCCACTTT. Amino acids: CASRSTGETSPLHF.

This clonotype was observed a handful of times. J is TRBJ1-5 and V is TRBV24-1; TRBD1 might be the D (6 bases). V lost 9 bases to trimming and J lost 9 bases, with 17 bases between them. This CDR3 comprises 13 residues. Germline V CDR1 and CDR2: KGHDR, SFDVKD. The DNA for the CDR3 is TGTGCCACCTCCACCGGGACACTTAGGCCCCAGCATTTT. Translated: CATSTGTLRPQHF.

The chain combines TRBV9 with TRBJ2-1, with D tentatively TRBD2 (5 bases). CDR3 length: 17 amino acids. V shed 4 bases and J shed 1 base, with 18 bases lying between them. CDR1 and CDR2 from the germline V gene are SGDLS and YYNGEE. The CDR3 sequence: CASSPPYKAESYNEQFF. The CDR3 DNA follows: TGTGCCAGCAGCCCACCTTACAAAGCGGAGTCCTACAATGAGCAGTTCTTC.

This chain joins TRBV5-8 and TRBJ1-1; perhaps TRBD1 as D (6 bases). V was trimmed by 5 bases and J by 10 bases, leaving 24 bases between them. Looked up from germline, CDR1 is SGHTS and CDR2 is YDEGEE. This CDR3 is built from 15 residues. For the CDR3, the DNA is TGTGCCAGCAGGTGGGACACCACGGGAATTGTGGGAGCTTTCTTT. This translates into CASRWDTTGIVGAFF.

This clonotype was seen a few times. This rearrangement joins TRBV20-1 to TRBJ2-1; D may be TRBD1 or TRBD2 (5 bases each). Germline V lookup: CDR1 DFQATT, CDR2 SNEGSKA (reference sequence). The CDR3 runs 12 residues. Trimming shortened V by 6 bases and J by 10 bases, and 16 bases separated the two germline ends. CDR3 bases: TGCAGTGCGCCGTTCCTGGGGGAGGAGCAGTTCTTC. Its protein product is CSAPFLGEEQFF.

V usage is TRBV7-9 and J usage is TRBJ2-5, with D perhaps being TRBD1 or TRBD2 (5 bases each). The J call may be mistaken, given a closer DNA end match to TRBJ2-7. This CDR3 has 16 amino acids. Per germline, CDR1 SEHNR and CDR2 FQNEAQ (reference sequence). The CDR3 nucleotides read TGTGCCAGCAGCCGGCGCCTCGGTCGGGACGTCTACGAGCAGTACTTC. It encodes CASSRRLGRDVYEQYF.

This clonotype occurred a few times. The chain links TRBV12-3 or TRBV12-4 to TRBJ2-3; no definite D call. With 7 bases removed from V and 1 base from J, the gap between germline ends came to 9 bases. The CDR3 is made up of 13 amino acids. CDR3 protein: CASILGRTDTQYF. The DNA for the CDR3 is TGTGCCAGCATCCTCGGACGCACAGATACGCAGTATTTT.

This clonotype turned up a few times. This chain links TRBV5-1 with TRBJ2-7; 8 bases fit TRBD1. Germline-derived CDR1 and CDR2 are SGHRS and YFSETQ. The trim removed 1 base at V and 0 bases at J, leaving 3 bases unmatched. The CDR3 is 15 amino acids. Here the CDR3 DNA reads TGCGCCAGCAGCTTGCGTCAGGGGGCCTCCTACGAGCAGTACTTC. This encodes CASSLRQGASYEQYF.

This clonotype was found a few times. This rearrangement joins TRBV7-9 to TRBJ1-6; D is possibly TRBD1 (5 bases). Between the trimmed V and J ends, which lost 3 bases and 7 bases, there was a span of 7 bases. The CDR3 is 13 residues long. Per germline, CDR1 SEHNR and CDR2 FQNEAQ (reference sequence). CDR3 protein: CASSFAGNSPLHF. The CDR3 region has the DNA TGTGCCAGCAGCTTTGCAGGGAATTCACCCCTCCACTTT.